The 4 T cell receptor beta chains in this list originate from one sample, sequenced in a study of cytomegalovirus exposure and HLA in healthy donors (dated by TCRdb to the late 2010s). Receptor amplification or capture employed the immunoSEQ multiplex PCR assay. The multiplex PCR relied on a mix of 60 forward primers for TCR Vbeta segments and 13 reverse primers for TCR Jbeta segments. TCRdb stores this immuneACCESS table with in-frame sequences only. Part of the clones is absent; in the studies checked, under half of the shortfall reflects unresolved V genes, and no reason is known for the rest. The sample has fewer than 250,000 clones on record, just under 75% of them singletons. Clones ranked in the top ten supply approximately 3% of the sample. The sample comprised PBMCs. Receptors were obtained from a woman aged 30 to 39 in good health and CMV-seropositive.

This rearrangement joins TRBV6-1 to TRBJ2-2, with 7 bases lining up with TRBD1. V was pared by 6 bases and J by 2 bases, with 3 bases of the junction left unmatched. The CDR3 runs to 14 residues. The germline V gene encodes CDR1 MNHNS and CDR2 SASEGT. CDR3 DNA: TGTGCCAGCAGCGGGGACAGAAACACCGGGGAGCTGTTTTTT. It codes for CASSGDRNTGELFF.

The chain joins TRBV4-1 to TRBJ2-3; 10 bases agree with TRBD1. The germline CDR1 and CDR2 sequences are MGHRA and YSYEKL. Losses at the gene ends were 4 bases for V and 3 bases for J; bases not matched to a gene: 4. CDR3 length: 15 residues. The CDR3 spells CASSPRQGATDTQYF. As DNA, the CDR3 is TGCGCCAGCAGCCCGAGACAGGGGGCAACAGATACGCAGTATTTT.

This clone was found a few times. The genes are TRBV15 and TRBJ2-1; TRBD1 agrees at 9 bases. The CDR3 runs to 16 residues. The V and J ends lost 4 bases and 0 bases, in that order; junction bases with no gene match: 4. Germline V gene lookup returns CDR1 LNHNV and CDR2 YYDKDF (reference sequence). This chain's CDR3 is CATSKGQGHSYNEQFF. In nucleotides, the CDR3 is TGTGCCACCAGCAAGGGACAGGGCCACTCCTACAATGAGCAGTTCTTC.

This clone has only a few counts. The junction differs from germline at one of its ends, possibly a read error. The V call is TRBV7-9, the J call TRBJ2-3, with a weak D call TRBD1 (5 bases). The CDR3 extends over 16 amino acids. Germline CDR1 reads SEHNR; CDR2 reads FQNEAQ (reference sequence). CDR3 amino acids: CSSSLLTVTSTDTQYF. DNA for the CDR3: TGTTCCAGCAGCTTGCTGACAGTCACTAGCACAGATACGCAGTATTTT.